This paragraph covers one T cell receptor beta chain sequence. What it binds is not known. TCRdb ran MiXCR on the reads and lists one entry per CDR3 protein. The table shows more than 65,000 distinct CDR3 sequences, with approximately 45% occurring only once. Trimming left V 1 base short and J 2 bases short, with 15 bases between. CDR3 length: 17 amino acids. Germline lookup yields CDR1 LGHDT and CDR2 YNNKEL (reference sequence). The sample belongs to a study of T cell repertoires in cytomegalovirus infection. Background on the study: It was recently identified HLA-C-restricted and well-studied HLA-B-restricted CMV epitopes that the study used. From public TCR beta signatures came an indication of both CMV infection and matching HLA type.

Study observations and caveats: Cumulative frequency (of public TCR beta family members) identified carriers of CMV plus the relevant HLA. HLA-C-restricted CMV-specific TCR beta clonotypes were dominant in the ex vivo response.

Here the sequenced sample was CD8+ T cells from cultured PBMCs, taken from culture after CMV antigen stimulation. The source of this sequence is a human donor in good health (CMV status not recorded). Some clones in this sample may be carry-over from other donors' samples. The chain couples TRBV3-1 to TRBJ1-5; TRBD1 is a possible D gene (6 bases). CDR3 in DNA: TGTGCCAGCAGCCAAGGGGGCAGGGGCGGGCGCAATCAGCCCCAGCATTTT. The encoded protein is CASSQGGRGGRNQPQHF.